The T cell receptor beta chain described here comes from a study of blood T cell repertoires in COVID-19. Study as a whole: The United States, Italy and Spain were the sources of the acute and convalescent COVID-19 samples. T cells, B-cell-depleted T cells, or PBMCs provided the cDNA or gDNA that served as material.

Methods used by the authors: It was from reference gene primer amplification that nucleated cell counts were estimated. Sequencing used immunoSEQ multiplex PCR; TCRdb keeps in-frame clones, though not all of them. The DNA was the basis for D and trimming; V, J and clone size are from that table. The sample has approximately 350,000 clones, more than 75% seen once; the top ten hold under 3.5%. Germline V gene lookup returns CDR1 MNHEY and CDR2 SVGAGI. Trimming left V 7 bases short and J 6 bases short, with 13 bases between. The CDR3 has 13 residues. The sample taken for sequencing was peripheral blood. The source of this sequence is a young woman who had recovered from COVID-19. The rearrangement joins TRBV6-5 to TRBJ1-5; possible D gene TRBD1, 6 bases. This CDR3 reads CASNRERGQPQHF. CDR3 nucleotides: TGTGCCAGCAACAGGGAGAGGGGTCAGCCCCAGCATTTT.